Presented here are 24 T cell receptor beta chains from one specimen sequenced in a study of cytomegalovirus exposure and HLA in healthy donors. The PCR had 60 Vbeta and 13 Jbeta primers. Sequenced by immunoSEQ multiplex PCR; TCRdb stores in-frame clones only, minus some. The sample includes 95,000 to 130,000 clones, around two thirds of them seen just once. The sequencing sample was made of PBMCs. The receptor source for this set is a woman in her thirties or forties in good health and CMV-seropositive.

The chain carries TRBV4-1 and TRBJ1-5; D is ambiguous. The CDR3 runs to 14 residues. V lost 3 bases and J lost 2, with 8 bases in between. Germline V gives CDR1 MGHRA, CDR2 YSYEKL. For the CDR3, the DNA is TGCGCCAGCAGCCATCGTGAGGGCAATCAGCCCCAGCATTTT. Its protein is CASSHREGNQPQHF.

This CDR3 reads CASSGAQGPMGGYTF. CDR3 coding DNA: TGTGCCAGCAGCGGAGCACAGGGGCCCATGGGTGGCTACACCTTC. V gene TRBV9 combines with J gene TRBJ1-2, with 7 bases aligning to TRBD1. The CDR3 runs 15 residues. Trimming at V came to 3 bases and at J to 7 bases, leaving 12 bases not matched to a gene. Germline loops: CDR1 SGDLS, CDR2 YYNGEE. The full variable domain, completed using reference TRBV9 and TRBJ1-2, is DSGVTQTPKHLITATGQRVTLRCSPRSGDLSVYWYQQSLDQGLQFLIQYYNGEERAKGNILERFSAQQFPDLHSELNLSSLELGDSALYFCASSGAQGPMGGYTFGSGTRLTVV.

The chain employs TRBV9 and TRBJ2-3, with 7 bases aligning to TRBD1. Germline-derived CDR1 and CDR2 are SGDLS and YYNGEE. The trim removed 4 bases at V and 6 bases at J, leaving 8 bases unmatched. This CDR3 contains 14 residues. CDR3 nucleotide sequence: TGTGCCAGCAGCAGGGGGACAGATTATGATACGCAGTATTTT. Translated, it gives CASSRGTDYDTQYF.

J is TRBJ2-1 and V is TRBV10-2, with 8 bases that match TRBD2. CDR3 length equals 14 residues. The V and J ends lost 10 bases and 4 bases, in that order; junction bases with no gene match: 9. CDR1 and CDR2 from the germline V gene are WSHSY and SAAADI. In DNA form, the CDR3 reads TGCGCCATTACGACTAGCGCCCTTTACAATGAGCAGTTCTTC. Encoded protein: CAITTSALYNEQFF.

The genes are TRBV7-3 and TRBJ2-2, with D possibly matching TRBD1 (6 bases). Germline V CDR1 and CDR2: SGHTA, FQGTGA. The CDR3 is made up of 15 amino acids. V was cut by 2 bases and J by 5 bases, with 12 bases left in between. CDR3 sequence reads: CASSLDRRETGELFF. CDR3 DNA: TGTGCCAGCAGCTTAGACAGGAGAGAGACCGGGGAGCTGTTTTTT.

In DNA, the CDR3 is TGTGCCAGCTCACTGGACGGGAGCTCCTACGAGCAGTACTTC. Translating it yields CASSLDGSSYEQYF. V usage is TRBV18 and J usage is TRBJ2-7, with D possibly being TRBD2 (6 bases). Deletions cut 4 bases from V and 0 bases from J, with 10 bases between. The CDR3 is made up of 14 amino acids. The germline V gene has CDR1 KGHSH and CDR2 LQKENI.

The chain carries TRBV7-2 and TRBJ1-2; D uncertain. Germline V gene data show CDR1 as SGHTA and CDR2 as FQGNSA. The CDR3 is 16 residues long. Trimming removed 1 base at V and 4 bases at J, with 16 bases between. CDR3 residues: CASSLGLRRATYGYTF. CDR3 nucleotide sequence: TGTGCCAGCAGCTTAGGCTTGCGGAGGGCCACCTATGGCTACACCTTC.

J is TRBJ2-3 and V is TRBV9; the D is unclear. V lost 3 bases and J 4 bases, leaving 9 bases between the germline ends. Germline CDR1 SGDLS, CDR2 YYNGEE. The CDR3 runs to 13 residues. CDR3 in DNA: TGTGCCAGCAGCGCCGCGGTTCCAGATACGCAGTATTTT. Encoded protein: CASSAAVPDTQYF. The whole variable domain, filled in from reference TRBV9 and TRBJ2-3, reads DSGVTQTPKHLITATGQRVTLRCSPRSGDLSVYWYQQSLDQGLQFLIQYYNGEERAKGNILERFSAQQFPDLHSELNLSSLELGDSALYFCASSAAVPDTQYFGPGTRLTVL.

This chain joins TRBV7-7 and TRBJ2-2; D is uncertain. The CDR3 length is 13 residues. In germline, CDR1 is SSHAT, CDR2 FNYEAQ (reference sequence). V was pared by 1 base and J by 8 bases, with 8 bases between. DNA of the CDR3: TGTGCCAGCAGCTTAGGGTCCTATGGGGAGCTGTTTTTT. As protein: CASSLGSYGELFF.

The rearrangement joins TRBV5-4 to TRBJ1-2, with D maybe TRBD1 (6 bases). This CDR3 has 15 amino acids. Trimming took off 5 bases at V and 5 bases at J, with 19 bases between the two ends. Germline-derived CDR1 and CDR2 are SGHNT and YYREEE (reference sequence). CDR3: CASSYRVGDYYGYTF. As DNA, the CDR3 is TGTGCCAGCAGTTACAGGGTTGGAGATTATTATGGCTACACCTTC. The full variable domain, completed using reference TRBV5-4 and TRBJ1-2, is ETGVTQSPTHLIKTRGQQVTLRCSSQSGHNTVSWYQQALGQGPQFIFQYYREEENGRGNFPPRFSGLQFPNYSSELNVNALELDDSALYLCASSYRVGDYYGYTFGSGTRLTVV.

V and J are TRBV4-2 and TRBJ1-1, with 8 nucleotides matching TRBD1. CDR1 is LGHNA, CDR2 YNFKEQ, per germline. V lost 6 bases to trimming and J lost 5 bases; unmatched junction nucleotides: 5. This CDR3 comprises 13 residues. CDR3 amino acids: CASSSTGGTEAFF. DNA for the CDR3: TGTGCCAGCAGTTCCACAGGGGGAACTGAAGCTTTCTTT.

CDR3: CASTRADELRTNEKLFF. The DNA of the CDR3 is TGTGCTTCAACCAGGGCAGACGAACTAAGGACTAATGAAAAACTGTTTTTT. V and J are TRBV30 and TRBJ1-4, with D perhaps matching TRBD1 (5 bases). Germline loops: CDR1 GTSNPN, CDR2 SVGIG (reference sequence). The CDR3 has 17 amino acids. Using reference TRBV30 and TRBJ1-4 for the parts outside the CDR3, the full variable domain is SQTIHQWPATLVQPVGSPLSLECTVEGTSNPNLYWYRQAAGRGLQLLFYSVGIGQISSEVPQNLSASRPQDRQFILSSKKLLLSDSGFYLCASTRADELRTNEKLFFGSGTQLSVL.

The rearrangement joins TRBV2 to TRBJ1-5, with D possibly TRBD1 on 6 matching bases. Trimming stripped 5 bases from V and 8 bases from J, with 16 bases between. Germline loops: CDR1 SNHLY, CDR2 FYNNEI. The CDR3 runs 14 residues. This CDR3 is CASSLQGDQEPQHF. CDR3 DNA: TGTGCCAGCAGTCTACAGGGAGATCAGGAGCCCCAGCATTTT.

This clone was seen a single time. V usage is TRBV19 and J usage is TRBJ2-3; tentatively, D is TRBD2 (5 bases). CDR1 and CDR2 from the germline V gene are LNHDA and SQIVND (reference sequence). V lost 9 bases, J lost 5 bases, and 12 bases lay in between. The CDR3 covers 12 residues. CDR3 residues: CASRTGLDTQYF. CDR3 DNA: TGTGCCAGCCGGACTGGGCTAGATACGCAGTATTTT.

V gene TRBV5-4 combines with J gene TRBJ1-1; the match to TRBD1 covers 8 bases. This CDR3 contains 16 residues. J was trimmed by 3 bases and V by 3 bases; bases with no gene match: 10. Looked up from germline, CDR1 is SGHNT and CDR2 is YYREEE (reference sequence). The CDR3 sequence: CASSSPRRGLDTEAFF. The CDR3 DNA reads as TGTGCCAGCAGCTCCCCCCGCAGGGGGCTGGACACTGAAGCTTTCTTT. The variable domain in full, completed from reference TRBV5-4 and TRBJ1-1, reads ETGVTQSPTHLIKTRGQQVTLRCSSQSGHNTVSWYQQALGQGPQFIFQYYREEENGRGNFPPRFSGLQFPNYSSELNVNALELDDSALYLCASSSPRRGLDTEAFFGQGTRLTVV.

This clone has only a few counts. The CDR3 sequence is CASSQGTTPPYEQYF. CDR3 DNA sequence: TGTGCCAGCAGCCAAGGGACTACCCCCCCCTACGAGCAGTACTTC. This sequence joins TRBV4-2 and TRBJ2-7, with a weak D call TRBD2 (6 bases). The V end lost 1 base, the J end lost 2 bases, and 12 bases lay between the germline ends. The CDR3 runs 15 residues. Germline V CDR1 and CDR2: LGHNA, YNFKEQ.

The rearrangement uses TRBV9 and TRBJ1-2; unclear D gene. The length of the CDR3 is 15 residues. CDR1 and CDR2 (germline): SGDLS, YYNGEE. The ends were cut back, 2 bases at V and 6 bases at J, with 17 bases in the middle. CDR3 sequence reads: CASSVEVGRPNGYTF. Here the CDR3 DNA reads TGTGCCAGCAGCGTCGAAGTCGGGAGACCTAATGGCTACACCTTC.

The gene calls are TRBV7-8 and TRBJ1-5; D is unclear. The CDR3 totals 15 residues. Germline assignment: CDR1 SGHVS and CDR2 FQNEAQ. The ends were cut back, 5 bases at V and 0 bases at J, with 11 bases in the middle. The CDR3 nucleotides read TGTGCCAGCAGCCGGGGAACGGATAGCAATCAGCCCCAGCATTTT. Translating gives CASSRGTDSNQPQHF.

This clone was recorded a few times. The V and J genes are TRBV27 and TRBJ1-1; D not certain. This CDR3 contains 15 residues. V lost 2 bases and J 1 base, leaving 11 bases between the germline ends. Germline CDR1 MNHEY, CDR2 SMNVEV (reference sequence). This CDR3 reads CASSLAGLANTEAFF. CDR3 bases: TGTGCCAGCAGTTTAGCGGGATTAGCGAACACTGAAGCTTTCTTT.

The chain uses TRBV7-7 and TRBJ1-4, with unresolved D. Germline CDR1 is SSHAT and CDR2 is FNYEAQ (reference sequence). The CDR3 contains 14 residues. V shed 5 bases and J shed 5 bases, with 12 bases lying between them. DNA for the CDR3: TGTGCCAGCAGCCAAGGACTTGGGAATGAAAAACTGTTTTTT. This encodes CASSQGLGNEKLFF.

This clone has only one observation. The V call is TRBV5-5, the J call TRBJ2-1; TRBD2 matches at 11 bases. The CDR3 length is 20 residues. CDR1 is SGHKS, CDR2 YYEKEE, per germline (reference sequence). V shed 4 bases, J shed 3 bases, and the junction held 18 bases outside the gene matches. The CDR3 sequence is CASSHLFTSGSLAGYNEQFF. The CDR3 DNA reads TGTGCCAGCAGCCATCTCTTCACTAGCGGGAGTCTTGCAGGCTACAATGAGCAGTTCTTC.

The V and J genes are TRBV19 and TRBJ2-1; 12 nucleotides align to TRBD2. CDR1 and CDR2 from the germline V gene are LNHDA and SQIVND (reference sequence). The CDR3 loop spans 18 amino acids. V gave up 2 bases and J gave up 8 bases; unmatched junction bases: 13. The CDR3 DNA sequence: TGTGCCAGTAGTATATCGCTAGCGGGAGGGTCAGGTTCAGATGAGCAGTTCTTC. Its protein product is CASSISLAGGSGSDEQFF.

This clone turned up a few times. The chain has TRBV5-3 and TRBJ2-4, with TRBD1 matching over 7 bases. TRBV5-3 is assigned to the ORF class and has an uncertain function. This CDR3 has 18 amino acids. V dropped 4 bases and J dropped 0; count of bases not matched to a gene: 13. CDR3 in amino acids: CARSLNKGARLAKNIQYF. The CDR3 DNA follows: TGTGCCAGAAGCCTTAATAAGGGGGCAAGACTAGCCAAAAACATTCAGTACTTC.

The genes are TRBV27 and TRBJ2-2; weak D call: TRBD2 (5 bases). The germline V gene encodes CDR1 MNHEY and CDR2 SMNVEV (reference sequence). The CDR3 is 14 amino acids. Trimming stripped 6 bases from V and 1 base from J, with 9 bases between. The CDR3 reads CASRLRGNTGELFF. CDR3 coding DNA: TGTGCCAGCAGACTCCGGGGGAACACCGGGGAGCTGTTTTTT.